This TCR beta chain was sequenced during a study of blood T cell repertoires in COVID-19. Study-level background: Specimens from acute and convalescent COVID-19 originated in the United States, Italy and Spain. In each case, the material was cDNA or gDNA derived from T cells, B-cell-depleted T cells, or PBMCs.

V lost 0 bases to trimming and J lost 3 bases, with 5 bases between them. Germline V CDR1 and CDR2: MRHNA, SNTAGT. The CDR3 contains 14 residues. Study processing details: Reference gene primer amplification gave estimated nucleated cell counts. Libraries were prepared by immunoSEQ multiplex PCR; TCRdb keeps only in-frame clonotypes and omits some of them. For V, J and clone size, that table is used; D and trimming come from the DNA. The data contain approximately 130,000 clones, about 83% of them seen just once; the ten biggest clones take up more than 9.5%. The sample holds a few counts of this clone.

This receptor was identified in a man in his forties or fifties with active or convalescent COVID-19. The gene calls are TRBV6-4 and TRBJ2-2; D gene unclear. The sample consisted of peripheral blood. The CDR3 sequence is CASSDSIDTGELFF. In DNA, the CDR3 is TGTGCCAGCAGTGACTCGATAGACACCGGGGAGCTGTTTTTT.